This TCR beta chain was observed in a study of response to subunit inactivated influenza vaccine. Broader study findings: A suggestion made by the authors is that each seasonal influenza vaccination recruits few new T cells.

This clonotype was counted only a few times. Its antigen is not known. Each CDR3 protein is one row after TCRdb ran MiXCR on the RT-PCR reads. The table lists roughly 700,000 distinct CDR3 sequences, about 14% of them singletons, with roughly 6.4% in the top ten. Germline-derived CDR1 and CDR2 are SEHNR and FQNEAQ (reference sequence). This CDR3 contains 15 residues. V gave up 3 bases and J gave up 4 bases, with 13 bases separating them. V usage is TRBV7-9 and J usage is TRBJ2-1; D possibly uses TRBD1 or TRBD2 (6 bases each). This material consisted of PBMCs from blood, taken roughly 2 weeks before vaccination. This clonotype was sampled from a man aged 50-60 years who received an inactivated influenza vaccine. Written as DNA, the CDR3 is TGTGCCAGCAGCTTCCAGGAGGGGGGTTACAATGAGCAGTTCTTC. This encodes CASSFQEGGYNEQFF.